This TCR beta chain was captured in a study of blood T cell repertoires in COVID-19. As for the study in general: The United States, Italy and Spain supplied acute and convalescent COVID-19 samples. T cells, B-cell-depleted T cells, or PBMCs provided the cDNA or gDNA that served as material.

This CDR3 comprises 15 residues. V lost 2 bases, J lost 4 bases, and 9 bases stayed unmatched. From germline, CDR1 is SGHDT and CDR2 YYEEEE. Assay: immunoSEQ multiplex PCR; the TCRdb copy retains only in-frame clones and omits some. This table has over 100,000 clones, roughly 88% appearing once. Source material: peripheral blood. This TCR was sampled from a man aged 40-55 years with acute or convalescent COVID-19. The chain carries TRBV5-6 and TRBJ2-7; the match to TRBD2 covers 7 bases. This CDR3 reads CASSFDVGGNYEQYF. The CDR3 coding sequence is TGTGCCAGCAGCTTTGATGTGGGAGGGAATTACGAGCAGTACTTC.